This entry describes one T cell receptor beta chain. With the 5' RACE reads reprocessed, TCRdb shows one record per CDR3 protein and no DNA. The table lists under 200,000 distinct CDR3 sequences. This sample is drawn from a study of monozygotic twins with inflammatory bowel disease. Per the germline V gene, CDR1 is SNHLY and CDR2 is FYNNEI. CDR3 size: 15 residues. The genes are TRBV2 and TRBJ2-5; lacking DNA, the TRBD2 call made by TCRdb goes unchecked. The sequenced sample was blood. The TCR sequence derives from a human donor with ulcerative colitis or Crohn's disease, or a healthy co-twin of an affected twin (not recorded which). The CDR3: CASSEASGTGETQYF.